These 11 T cell receptor beta chains share one sample of origin, sequenced in a study of T cells in Graves' hyperthyroidism and ophthalmopathy. From RNA transcripts, TCR beta CDR3 regions were amplified. First-round RT-PCR of the TCR CDR3 relied on the HTBI primer set. TCRdb re-derived calls from the multiplex PCR reads in MiXCR, one entry per CDR3 protein. The table has 300,000 to 450,000 distinct CDR3 sequences, about a sixth seen once. The sequenced sample consisted of blood. The receptors come from a woman aged 40 to 55 with Graves' ophthalmopathy.

This clonotype was seen many times. This chain joins TRBV12-3 or TRBV12-4 and TRBJ1-5, with a weak D call TRBD1 (5 bases). With 7 bases removed from V and 1 base from J, the gap between germline ends came to 14 bases. This CDR3 spans 15 amino acids. CDR3 sequence reads: CASTKTVPSNQPQHF. In nucleotides, the CDR3 is TGTGCCAGCACCAAGACAGTTCCCAGCAATCAGCCCCAGCATTTT.

V is TRBV6-1 and J is TRBJ2-7, with 9 bases identical to TRBD1. With V trimmed by 6 bases and J by 4 bases, 7 bases remained unmatched. This CDR3 contains 14 residues. Looked up from germline, CDR1 is MNHNS and CDR2 is SASEGT. CDR3 DNA: TGTGCCAGCAGGACACAGGGGGCGAAATACGAGCAGTACTTC. This translates into CASRTQGAKYEQYF.

This clonotype was found once. The chain couples TRBV7-2 to TRBJ2-7, with 8 nucleotides matching TRBD1. With V trimmed by 3 bases and J by 6 bases, 4 bases remained unmatched. The germline CDR1 and CDR2 sequences are SGHTA and FQGNSA. This CDR3 contains 13 residues. CDR3 sequence: CASSFWTGTEQYF. The CDR3 coding sequence is TGTGCCAGCAGCTTCTGGACAGGGACCGAGCAGTACTTC. Looking up the rest from reference TRBV7-2 and TRBJ2-7 gives the full variable domain: GAGVSQSPSNKVTEKGKDVELRCDPISGHTALYWYRQSLGQGLEFLIYFQGNSAPDKSGLPSDRFSAERTGGSVSTLTIQRTQQEDSAVYLCASSFWTGTEQYFGPGTRLTVT.

The chain is built from TRBV28 and TRBJ1-5; possibly TRBD1 for D (6 bases). Between the trimmed V and J ends, which lost 6 bases and 9 bases, there was a span of 18 bases. CDR3 size: 14 residues. CDR1 is MDHEN and CDR2 is SYDVKM in the germline V gene. CDR3 coding DNA: TGTGCCAGCAGCCCCGGGGACAAGGCCTCGCCCCAGCATTTT. Its protein product is CASSPGDKASPQHF.

At least ten counts were recorded for this clonotype. The chain recombines TRBV5-6 with TRBJ1-3; D is unclear. Germline V lookup: CDR1 SGHDT, CDR2 YYEEEE. With 1 base removed from V and 2 bases from J, the gap between germline ends came to 7 bases. The CDR3 sequence is 14 residues long. CDR3 DNA sequence: TGTGCCAGCAGCTTGTTGCCAGCTGGAAACACCATATATTTT. Amino acid sequence: CASSLLPAGNTIYF.

This clonotype was detected many times. This sequence joins TRBV6-2 or TRBV6-3 and TRBJ1-5; 7 positions match TRBD1. V trimming: 7 bases; J trimming: 0 bases; junction bases outside the gene matches: 9. The CDR3 has 16 residues. From germline, CDR1 is MNHEY and CDR2 SVGEGT. CDR3: CASNLGTEDSNQPQHF. The CDR3 coding sequence is TGTGCCAGCAATCTTGGGACAGAAGATAGCAATCAGCCCCAGCATTTT.

This clonotype came up many times. J is TRBJ1-5 and V is TRBV12-3 or TRBV12-4; 9 positions match TRBD1. The junction had 4 bases not matched to a gene; V was cut back by 5 bases and J by 5 bases. The CDR3 is 14 residues long. The CDR3 bases are TGTGCCAGCAGTCGGGACAGGGAATATCAGCCCCAGCATTTT. Protein product: CASSRDREYQPQHF.

This clonotype was observed many times. The chain recombines TRBV19 with TRBJ1-2; D gene uncertain. The CDR3 consists of 14 residues. Trimming pared 3 bases from V and 4 bases from J, leaving 12 bases between. CDR1 is LNHDA and CDR2 is SQIVND in the germline V gene (reference sequence). CDR3 sequence: CASSIGKASYGYTF. The CDR3 coding sequence is TGTGCCAGTAGTATCGGGAAAGCATCCTATGGCTACACCTTC. The variable domain in full, with the rest retrieved from reference TRBV19 and TRBJ1-2, is DGGITQSPKYLFRKEGQNVTLSCEQNLNHDAMYWYRQDPGQGLRLIYYSQIVNDFQKGDIAEGYSVSREKKESFPLTVTSAQKNPTAFYLCASSIGKASYGYTFGSGTRLTVV.

This clonotype was seen at least ten times. The rearrangement uses TRBV5-1 and TRBJ2-5; 9 bases line up with TRBD1. V was pared by 4 bases and J by 4 bases, with 8 bases of the junction left unmatched. The germline CDR1 and CDR2 sequences are SGHRS and YFSETQ. The CDR3 totals 15 residues. CDR3 loop: CASSPGDRAGETQYF. DNA for the CDR3: TGCGCCAGCAGCCCCGGGGACAGGGCCGGAGAGACCCAGTACTTC.

This clonotype was counted many times. V and J are TRBV12-3 or TRBV12-4 and TRBJ1-5; D call uncertain. The V and J ends lost 3 bases and 4 bases respectively, with 10 bases between them. CDR3 length: 14 amino acids. The CDR3 loop reads CASSLAMNNQPQHF. DNA for the CDR3: TGTGCCAGCAGTTTGGCAATGAATAATCAGCCCCAGCATTTT.

The sample holds many counts of this clonotype. The chain carries TRBV6-5 and TRBJ2-2, with D perhaps TRBD1 or TRBD2 (5 bases each). V lost 0 bases, J lost 7 bases, and 12 bases lay in between. Germline values: CDR1 MNHEY, CDR2 SVGAGI. The CDR3 length is 15 residues. The DNA of the CDR3 is TGTGCCAGCAGTTACTCCCGGGACGGGGTCGGGGAGCTGTTTTTT. This translates into CASSYSRDGVGELFF.